Below are 11 T cell receptor beta chains sequenced from a single sample in a study of blood T cells in healthy people across ages. A J-beta primer mix and a sample-barcoded 5' primer were used in a second PCR of roughly 6 to 12 cycles. TCRdb used MiXCR to reprocess the 5' RACE reads, holding one entry per CDR3 protein. The sample has about 830,000 distinct CDR3 sequences, approximately 65% seen once. The sequencing sample was made of blood. Receptor source: a young man in good health.

This clonotype is a singleton in its sample. The chain combines TRBV28 with TRBJ2-5; a possible D gene is TRBD1 (6 bases). The CDR3 is made up of 14 amino acids. CDR1 MDHEN and CDR2 SYDVKM come from the germline V gene. V was pared by 2 bases and J by 13 bases, with 20 bases between. The CDR3 sequence is CASSLPGAVIGSYF. CDR3 DNA sequence: TGTGCCAGCAGTTTACCAGGGGCGGTAATAGGTTCGTACTTC.

This rearrangement joins TRBV20-1 to TRBJ2-7; D call uncertain. This CDR3 contains 15 residues. The germline gives CDR1 DFQATT, CDR2 SNEGSKA (reference sequence). Trimming took off 6 bases at V and 5 bases at J, with 23 bases between the two ends. The DNA for the CDR3 is TGCAGTGCATTTTTCTCAGTGGCAGTGGGGAACGAGCAGTACTTC. It codes for CSAFFSVAVGNEQYF.

This chain joins TRBV4-3 and TRBJ2-1, with D hard to call. V lost 3 bases to trimming and J lost 9 bases, with 12 bases between them. The CDR3 length is 13 residues. CDR1 and CDR2 from the germline V gene are LGHNA and YSLEER. The CDR3 DNA reads as TGCGCCAGCAGCCAGTTGGGGTGGGGTGAGCAGTTCTTC. This translates into CASSQLGWGEQFF.

The chain carries TRBV28 and TRBJ1-5; no reliable D call. V was pared by 6 bases and J by 3 bases, with 12 bases between. This CDR3 is built from 14 residues. Looked up from germline, CDR1 is MDHEN and CDR2 is SYDVKM. The CDR3 DNA reads TGTGCCAGCAGAATAGCAGGTCACAATCAGCCCCAGCATTTT. It specifies CASRIAGHNQPQHF.

This clonotype was observed a few times. This chain links TRBV4-3 with TRBJ2-2; no reliable D call. CDR1 is LGHNA and CDR2 is YSLEER in the germline V gene. Trimming pared 0 bases from V and 5 bases from J, leaving 7 bases between. CDR3 length: 14 residues. This chain's CDR3 is CASSQDRTTGELFF. Written as DNA, the CDR3 is TGCGCCAGCAGCCAAGATCGAACAACCGGGGAGCTGTTTTTT.

The V and J genes are TRBV9 and TRBJ2-7, with D possibly being TRBD2 (5 bases). This CDR3 has 16 residues. Germline V gene data show CDR1 as SGDLS and CDR2 as YYNGEE. V dropped 0 bases and J dropped 0 bases, with 13 bases sitting between them. The CDR3 sequence is CASSVVKRESSYEQYF. The CDR3 DNA sequence: TGTGCCAGCAGCGTAGTCAAGAGGGAAAGCTCCTACGAGCAGTACTTC.

The chain uses TRBV15 and TRBJ2-3, with 8 bases fitting TRBD2. Germline CDR1 LNHNV, CDR2 YYDKDF (reference sequence). This CDR3 spans 17 amino acids. The V gene end was trimmed by 0 bases and the J gene end by 1 base; junction bases not matched to a gene: 6. The CDR3 bases are TGTGCCACCAGCAGAGAATGGCGGGGGGCACGCACAGATACGCAGTATTTT. Translated: CATSREWRGARTDTQYF.

The CDR3 nucleotides read TGCAGTGCTAGAGGGGACAGGGAGTTCTACGAGCAGTACTTC. It is translated as CSARGDREFYEQYF. The chain carries TRBV20-1 and TRBJ2-7; the match to TRBD1 covers 9 bases. Germline lookup yields CDR1 DFQATT and CDR2 SNEGSKA (reference sequence). The CDR3 consists of 14 residues. The V gene end was trimmed by 1 base and the J gene end by 3 bases; junction bases not matched to a gene: 4.

Written as DNA, the CDR3 is TGTGCCAGCAGCTTGGAACAGGGGGCTATTAAGTTCTTC. The encoded protein is CASSLEQGAIKFF. The rearrangement links TRBV7-9 to TRBJ2-1; 9 nucleotides agree with TRBD1. Per germline, CDR1 SEHNR and CDR2 FQNEAQ (reference sequence). This CDR3 spans 13 amino acids. V was pared by 3 bases and J by 14 bases, with 8 bases of the junction left unmatched.

This clonotype was detected many times. The gene calls are TRBV7-8 and TRBJ1-6; D is uncertain. This CDR3 spans 12 amino acids. Germline V lookup: CDR1 SGHVS, CDR2 FQNEAQ. V lost 4 bases and J 7 bases, leaving 5 bases between the germline ends. The DNA for the CDR3 is TGTGCCAGCAGCTCGTCCAATTCACCCCTCCACTTT. This translates into CASSSSNSPLHF.

Comments on this clonotype: The junction and the germline gene differ at one end; a read error may be behind it. This rearrangement joins TRBV7-2 to TRBJ2-5, with D uncertain. CDR1 and CDR2 (germline): SGHTA, FQGNSA. The CDR3 is made up of 11 amino acids. Written as DNA, the CDR3 is TGTGCCAGCAGCTTTTTAGAGACCCGGTACTTC. It encodes CASSFLETRYF.